This TCR beta chain was recorded in a study of blood T cell repertoires in COVID-19. Study context: The United States, Italy and Spain supplied acute and convalescent COVID-19 samples. In each case, the material was cDNA or gDNA derived from T cells, B-cell-depleted T cells, or PBMCs.

In the original workflow: For nucleated cells, counts were estimated from reference gene primer amplification. Only in-frame clones appear in the TCRdb table, and some are missing; sequencing was by immunoSEQ multiplex PCR. V and J calls and clone size are those listed in that table; D and trimming were worked out from the DNA. The top ten hold approximately 6.8% of the sample, which has about 110,000 clones, 88% seen once. This sequence was found in a man aged 50 to 60 with active or convalescent COVID-19. The sequenced sample was peripheral blood.

The CDR3 DNA is TGTGCCAGCAGCAAAGACCGGGTTTTGGGCTCTGGGGCCAACGTCCTGACTTTC. Protein sequence: CASSKDRVLGSGANVLTF. The chain recombines TRBV21-1 with TRBJ2-6; TRBD2 is the table's D call and was not checked against the DNA. TRBV21-1 is a documented pseudogene. The CDR3 is 18 residues long.